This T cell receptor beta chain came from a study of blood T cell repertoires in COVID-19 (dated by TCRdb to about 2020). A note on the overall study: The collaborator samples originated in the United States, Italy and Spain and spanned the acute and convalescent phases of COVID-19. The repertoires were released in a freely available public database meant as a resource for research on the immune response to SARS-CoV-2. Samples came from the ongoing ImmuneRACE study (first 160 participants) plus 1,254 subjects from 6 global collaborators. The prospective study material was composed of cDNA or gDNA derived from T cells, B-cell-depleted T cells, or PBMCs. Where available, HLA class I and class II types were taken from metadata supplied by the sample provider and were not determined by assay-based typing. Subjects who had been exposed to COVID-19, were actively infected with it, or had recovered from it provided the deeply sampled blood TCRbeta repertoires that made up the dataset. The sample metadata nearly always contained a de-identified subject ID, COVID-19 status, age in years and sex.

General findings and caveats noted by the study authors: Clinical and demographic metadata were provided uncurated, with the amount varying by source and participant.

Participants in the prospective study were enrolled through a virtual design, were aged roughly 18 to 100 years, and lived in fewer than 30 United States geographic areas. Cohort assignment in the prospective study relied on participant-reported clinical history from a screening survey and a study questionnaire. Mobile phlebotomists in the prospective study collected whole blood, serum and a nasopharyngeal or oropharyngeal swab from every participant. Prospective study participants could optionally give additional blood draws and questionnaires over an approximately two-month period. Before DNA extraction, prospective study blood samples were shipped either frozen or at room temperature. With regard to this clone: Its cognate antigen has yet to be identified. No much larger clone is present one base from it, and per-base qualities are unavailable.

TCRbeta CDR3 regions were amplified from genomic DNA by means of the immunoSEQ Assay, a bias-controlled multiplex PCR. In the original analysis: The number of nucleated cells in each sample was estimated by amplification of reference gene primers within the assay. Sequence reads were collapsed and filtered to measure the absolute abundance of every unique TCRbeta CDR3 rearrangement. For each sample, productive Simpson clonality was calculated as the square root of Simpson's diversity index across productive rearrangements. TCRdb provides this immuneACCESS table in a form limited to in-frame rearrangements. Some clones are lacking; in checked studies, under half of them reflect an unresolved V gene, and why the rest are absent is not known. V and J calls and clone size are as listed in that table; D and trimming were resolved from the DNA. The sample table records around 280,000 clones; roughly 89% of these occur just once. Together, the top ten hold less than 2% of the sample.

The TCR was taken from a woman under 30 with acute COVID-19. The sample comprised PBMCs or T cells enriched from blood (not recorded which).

The nucleotides read TGTGCCAGCAGTCCTCAAGGGCGGGGGAGCTACAATGAGCAGTTCTTC. It specifies CASSPQGRGSYNEQFF. The chain is encoded by TRBV28 joined to TRBJ2-1, and 7 junction bases match TRBD2. The CDR3 holds 16 amino acids from the cysteine to the phenylalanine. The kept DNA is CDR3 alone, 48 bases in frame from the first base. CDR1 MDHEN and CDR2 SYDVKM were looked up in the germline V gene. Unmatched junction bases come to 10, with V trimmed by 5 bases and J by 3 bases.